These T cell receptor beta chains were read from a single sample in a study of shared clonotypes between healthy human individuals. Repertoires were generated with immunoSEQ multiplex PCR, while TCRdb's copy carries only in-frame clones and drops some. The sample consists of about 670,000 clones, about two thirds of them appearing once. The sample comprised memory CD4+ T cells sorted from blood. Receptor source: a woman aged 30 to 39 in good health. Each CDR3 is given with its conserved first and last residue. Fields, in order: J gene, D gene, V gene, clone size, CDR3 length, CDR3 protein, CDR3 DNA. A D gene is named only where the DNA matches it firmly. Clone size, where shown, is once, few, many, or a class for clones that have expanded.

J gene: TRBJ2-3; D gene: TRBD2; V gene: TRBV4-2; clone size: .; CDR3 length: 13; CDR3 protein: CASSQTTSGRTYF; CDR3 DNA: TGTGCCAGCAGCCAAACGACTAGCGGGCGCACGTATTTT
J gene: TRBJ2-3; D gene: .; V gene: TRBV7-2; clone size: .; CDR3 length: 15; CDR3 protein: CASSLAGGGDYTQYF; CDR3 DNA: TGTGCCAGCAGCTTAGCTGGTGGGGGAGACTATACGCAGTATTTT
J gene: TRBJ2-3; D gene: TRBD2; V gene: TRBV6-5; clone size: .; CDR3 length: 16; CDR3 protein: CASSYSPRAGGHTQYF; CDR3 DNA: TGTGCCAGCAGTTACTCTCCGCGAGCGGGAGGCCATACGCAGTATTTT
J gene: TRBJ2-7; D gene: .; V gene: TRBV11-2; clone size: .; CDR3 length: 14; CDR3 protein: CASSFAGTNYEQYF; CDR3 DNA: TGTGCCAGCAGCTTCGCCGGGACAAACTACGAGCAGTACTTC
J gene: TRBJ1-1; D gene: .; V gene: TRBV28; clone size: .; CDR3 length: 11; CDR3 protein: CASSVGLGAFF; CDR3 DNA: TGTGCCAGCAGTGTCGGCTTGGGGGCTTTCTTT
J gene: TRBJ2-7; D gene: TRBD2; V gene: TRBV28; clone size: few; CDR3 length: 15; CDR3 protein: CASSSLAGRAYEQYF; CDR3 DNA: TGTGCCAGCAGTTCCTTAGCCGGGAGGGCCTACGAGCAGTACTTC
J gene: TRBJ2-1; D gene: .; V gene: TRBV27; clone size: .; CDR3 length: 16; CDR3 protein: CASSPGHSGETGEQFF; CDR3 DNA: TGTGCCAGCAGTCCGGGACATTCGGGGGAGACAGGTGAGCAGTTCTTC
J gene: TRBJ2-4; D gene: .; V gene: TRBV10-3; clone size: once; CDR3 length: 15; CDR3 protein: CAISESRGTKNIQYF; CDR3 DNA: TGTGCCATCAGTGAGTCCCGGGGGACCAAAAACATTCAGTACTTC
J gene: TRBJ2-1; D gene: .; V gene: TRBV27; clone size: .; CDR3 length: 17; CDR3 protein: CASSLGRGQPSYNEQFF; CDR3 DNA: TGTGCCAGCAGTTTGGGGAGGGGACAGCCTTCCTACAATGAGCAGTTCTTC
J gene: TRBJ2-2; D gene: .; V gene: TRBV2; clone size: once; CDR3 length: 14; CDR3 protein: CASRQTVADHELFF; CDR3 DNA: TGTGCCAGCAGGCAAACGGTGGCAGACCATGAGCTGTTTTTT
J gene: TRBJ1-2; D gene: TRBD1; V gene: TRBV7-9; clone size: .; CDR3 length: 16; CDR3 protein: CASSSARGPRDYGYTF; CDR3 DNA: TGTGCCAGCAGCTCCGCGAGGGGGCCAAGAGATTATGGCTACACCTTC
J gene: TRBJ1-1; D gene: .; V gene: TRBV6-5; clone size: few; CDR3 length: 13; CDR3 protein: CASSYSKAREAFF; CDR3 DNA: TGTGCCAGCAGTTACTCGAAGGCCAGAGAAGCTTTCTTT
J gene: TRBJ2-3; D gene: .; V gene: TRBV14; clone size: once; CDR3 length: 16; CDR3 protein: CASSRRVSSDTDTQYF; CDR3 DNA: TGTGCCAGCAGCCGGAGGGTATCCAGCGACACAGATACGCAGTATTTT
J gene: TRBJ1-2; D gene: .; V gene: TRBV5-4; clone size: once; CDR3 length: 14; CDR3 protein: CASSSVDRPYGYTF; CDR3 DNA: TGTGCCAGCAGCTCGGTCGACAGACCCTATGGCTACACCTTC
J gene: TRBJ2-1; D gene: TRBD2; V gene: TRBV5-4; clone size: .; CDR3 length: 14; CDR3 protein: CASRKRETYNEQFF; CDR3 DNA: TGTGCCAGCAGAAAGCGGGAGACCTACAATGAGCAGTTCTTC
J gene: TRBJ2-5; D gene: TRBD2; V gene: TRBV15; clone size: .; CDR3 length: 16; CDR3 protein: CATSERTSGTYRDQYF; CDR3 DNA: TGTGCCACCAGCGAACGGACTAGCGGGACCTATAGGGACCAGTACTTC
J gene: TRBJ1-1; D gene: .; V gene: TRBV9; clone size: many; CDR3 length: 14; CDR3 protein: CASRAGTSATEAFF; CDR3 DNA: TGTGCCAGCAGGGCCGGGACGAGTGCGACTGAAGCTTTCTTT
J gene: TRBJ1-2; D gene: .; V gene: TRBV11-2; clone size: .; CDR3 length: 18; CDR3 protein: CASSLSGARADSNYGYTF; CDR3 DNA: TGTGCCAGCAGCTTATCGGGTGCTCGGGCAGACTCTAACTATGGCTACACCTTC
J gene: TRBJ2-3; D gene: .; V gene: TRBV7-3; clone size: .; CDR3 length: 14; CDR3 protein: CASSPGARTDTQYF; CDR3 DNA: TGTGCCAGCAGCCCCGGGGCCCGCACAGATACGCAGTATTTT
J gene: TRBJ2-1; D gene: TRBD2; V gene: TRBV18; clone size: .; CDR3 length: 16; CDR3 protein: CASSEGTTSGGHEQFF; CDR3 DNA: TGTGCCAGCTCAGAGGGCACGACTAGCGGGGGGCATGAGCAGTTCTTC
J gene: TRBJ1-5; D gene: .; V gene: TRBV7-6; clone size: .; CDR3 length: 16; CDR3 protein: CASSLEGLGVNQPQHF; CDR3 DNA: TGTGCCAGCAGCTTAGAGGGACTTGGGGTGAATCAGCCCCAGCATTTT
J gene: TRBJ2-1; D gene: TRBD2; V gene: TRBV5-1; clone size: once; CDR3 length: 16; CDR3 protein: CASSLSLAGLGDEQFF; CDR3 DNA: TGCGCCAGCAGCTTGTCCCTAGCGGGACTTGGGGATGAGCAGTTCTTC
J gene: TRBJ2-1; D gene: .; V gene: TRBV5-1; clone size: .; CDR3 length: 14; CDR3 protein: CASSLDPGGNEQFF; CDR3 DNA: TGCGCCAGCAGCTTGGACCCCGGGGGAAATGAGCAGTTCTTC
J gene: TRBJ2-1; D gene: .; V gene: TRBV19; clone size: .; CDR3 length: 12; CDR3 protein: CASSAVNNEQFF; CDR3 DNA: TGTGCCAGTTCGGCCGTTAATAATGAGCAGTTCTTC
J gene: TRBJ1-5; D gene: .; V gene: TRBV10-3; clone size: .; CDR3 length: 15; CDR3 protein: CAIGEGRHSNQPQHF; CDR3 DNA: TGTGCCATCGGCGAGGGCAGACACAGCAATCAGCCCCAGCATTTT
J gene: TRBJ1-5; D gene: TRBD1; V gene: TRBV27; clone size: .; CDR3 length: 14; CDR3 protein: CASRGTGQHQPQHF; CDR3 DNA: TGTGCCAGCAGGGGGACAGGGCAGCATCAGCCCCAGCATTTT
J gene: TRBJ2-3; D gene: TRBD2; V gene: TRBV29-1; clone size: .; CDR3 length: 15; CDR3 protein: CSVSTSGSGPDTQYF; CDR3 DNA: TGCAGCGTGTCGACTAGCGGGAGTGGCCCAGATACGCAGTATTTT
J gene: TRBJ2-7; D gene: TRBD1; V gene: TRBV28; clone size: .; CDR3 length: 13; CDR3 protein: CASSTGQDYEQYF; CDR3 DNA: TGTGCCAGCAGCACGGGACAGGACTACGAGCAGTACTTC
J gene: TRBJ2-2; D gene: .; V gene: TRBV14; clone size: .; CDR3 length: 17; CDR3 protein: CASSQVIQAQVTGELFF; CDR3 DNA: TGTGCCAGCAGCCAAGTTATTCAGGCGCAGGTCACCGGGGAGCTGTTTTTT
J gene: TRBJ1-1; D gene: .; V gene: TRBV5-1; clone size: .; CDR3 length: 14; CDR3 protein: CASSSSATNTEAFF; CDR3 DNA: TGCGCCAGCAGCTCGAGTGCCACCAACACTGAAGCTTTCTTT
J gene: TRBJ1-2; D gene: .; V gene: TRBV15; clone size: .; CDR3 length: 14; CDR3 protein: CATSSNPRDYGYTF; CDR3 DNA: TGTGCCACCAGCAGCAACCCTCGGGATTATGGCTACACCTTC
J gene: TRBJ2-1; D gene: .; V gene: TRBV11-2; clone size: few; CDR3 length: 13; CDR3 protein: CASSTDSINEQFF; CDR3 DNA: TGTGCCAGCAGTACCGACTCGATCAATGAGCAGTTCTTC
J gene: TRBJ1-5; D gene: .; V gene: TRBV28; clone size: .; CDR3 length: 13; CDR3 protein: CASSPDLLRPQHF; CDR3 DNA: TGTGCCAGCAGCCCCGACCTCTTGCGGCCCCAGCATTTT
J gene: TRBJ1-2; D gene: .; V gene: TRBV4-1; clone size: .; CDR3 length: 14; CDR3 protein: CASSQDSPYYGYTF; CDR3 DNA: TGCGCCAGCAGCCAAGATTCGCCTTATTATGGCTACACCTTC
J gene: TRBJ1-6; D gene: TRBD1; V gene: TRBV6-1; clone size: few; CDR3 length: 15; CDR3 protein: CASSRQGMNGSPLHF; CDR3 DNA: TGTGCCAGCAGCCGACAGGGGATGAACGGTTCACCCCTCCACTTT
J gene: TRBJ1-4; D gene: TRBD1; V gene: TRBV10-3; clone size: .; CDR3 length: 15; CDR3 protein: CAISPGTGINEKLFF; CDR3 DNA: TGTGCCATCAGCCCAGGGACAGGAATTAATGAAAAACTGTTTTTT
J gene: TRBJ2-5; D gene: .; V gene: TRBV30; clone size: few; CDR3 length: 14; CDR3 protein: CAWSVFSVQETQYF; CDR3 DNA: TGTGCCTGGAGTGTCTTTTCGGTCCAAGAGACCCAGTACTTC
J gene: TRBJ2-7; D gene: .; V gene: TRBV28; clone size: .; CDR3 length: 15; CDR3 protein: CASSLISGSSYEQYF; CDR3 DNA: TGTGCCAGCAGTTTAATTAGCGGCAGCTCCTACGAGCAGTACTTC
J gene: TRBJ2-3; D gene: .; V gene: TRBV28; clone size: .; CDR3 length: 13; CDR3 protein: CASSLPQLDTQYF; CDR3 DNA: TGTGCCAGCAGTTTGCCCCAACTAGATACGCAGTATTTT
J gene: TRBJ2-7; D gene: TRBD2; V gene: TRBV5-6; clone size: few; CDR3 length: 16; CDR3 protein: CASSWVKTSGNYEQYF; CDR3 DNA: TGTGCCAGCTCATGGGTGAAGACTAGCGGGAACTACGAGCAGTACTTC
J gene: TRBJ1-5; D gene: TRBD1; V gene: TRBV2; clone size: few; CDR3 length: 15; CDR3 protein: CASTPLDRGNQPQHF; CDR3 DNA: TGTGCCAGCACCCCCCTGGACAGGGGAAATCAGCCCCAGCATTTT
J gene: TRBJ2-7; D gene: TRBD2; V gene: TRBV4-1; clone size: .; CDR3 length: 16; CDR3 protein: CASSQRGAGLVYEQYF; CDR3 DNA: TGCGCCAGCAGCCAAAGAGGAGCGGGACTCGTCTACGAGCAGTACTTC
J gene: TRBJ1-3; D gene: .; V gene: TRBV28; clone size: .; CDR3 length: 16; CDR3 protein: CASSLGGASSGNTIYF; CDR3 DNA: TGTGCCAGCAGTTTAGGGGGGGCCTCCTCTGGAAACACCATATATTTT
J gene: TRBJ1-3; D gene: .; V gene: TRBV4-1; clone size: .; CDR3 length: 17; CDR3 protein: CASSSRTRLSSGNTIYF; CDR3 DNA: TGCGCCAGCAGCTCTAGGACACGGCTCTCCTCTGGAAACACCATATATTTT
J gene: TRBJ1-5; D gene: .; V gene: TRBV18; clone size: .; CDR3 length: 16; CDR3 protein: CASSPTGIYSNQPQHF; CDR3 DNA: TGTGCCAGCTCACCGACGGGGATTTATAGCAATCAGCCCCAGCATTTT
J gene: TRBJ1-5; D gene: .; V gene: TRBV28; clone size: .; CDR3 length: 13; CDR3 protein: CASSFNGNQPQHF; CDR3 DNA: TGTGCCAGCAGTTTTAACGGCAATCAGCCCCAGCATTTT
J gene: TRBJ2-7; D gene: .; V gene: TRBV28; clone size: .; CDR3 length: 12; CDR3 protein: CASSFRDFEQYF; CDR3 DNA: TGTGCCAGCAGTTTTCGGGACTTTGAGCAGTACTTC
J gene: TRBJ2-7; D gene: .; V gene: TRBV2; clone size: once; CDR3 length: 13; CDR3 protein: CASSRDQTYEQYF; CDR3 DNA: TGTGCCAGCAGTAGGGACCAAACCTACGAGCAGTACTTC
J gene: TRBJ1-1; D gene: TRBD1; V gene: TRBV6-6; clone size: .; CDR3 length: 15; CDR3 protein: CASSYGGQGDTEAFF; CDR3 DNA: TGTGCCAGCAGTTACGGGGGACAGGGGGACACTGAAGCTTTCTTT
J gene: TRBJ1-5; D gene: .; V gene: TRBV23-1; clone size: many; CDR3 length: 15; CDR3 protein: CASSQKGISNQPQHF; CDR3 DNA: TGCGCCAGCAGTCAAAAGGGGATTAGCAATCAGCCCCAGCATTTT
J gene: TRBJ2-5; D gene: .; V gene: TRBV7-9; clone size: .; CDR3 length: 12; CDR3 protein: CASSLRMETQYF; CDR3 DNA: TGTGCCAGCAGCCTGAGGATGGAGACCCAGTACTTC